This TCR beta chain is from a study of blood T cell repertoires in COVID-19. Study-level background: T cells, B-cell-depleted T cells, or PBMCs supplied cDNA or gDNA.

Assay: immunoSEQ multiplex PCR; the TCRdb copy retains only in-frame clones and omits some. Altogether 140,000 to 150,000 clones are present, approximately 87% being singletons, with the ten largest covering 11%. Assignment of participants to cohorts was predicated upon participant-reported clinical history. Either two negative PCRs, clearance, or symptom resolution qualified Cohort 3 donors as recovered. This CDR3 is built from 15 residues. The V gene's germline CDR1 is SEHNR and CDR2 FQNEAQ (reference sequence). The trim removed 0 bases at V and 5 bases at J, leaving 3 bases unmatched. This clone was counted a few times.

V gene TRBV7-9 combines with J gene TRBJ2-3; 9 nucleotides match TRBD2. This receptor was taken from a man aged 60 to 75 who had recovered from COVID-19. Material for sequencing was PBMCs or T cells enriched from blood (not recorded which). CDR3 DNA: TGTGCCAGCAGCTTAGCGGCGGGAGGGGAAGATACGCAGTATTTT. This gives the protein CASSLAAGGEDTQYF.